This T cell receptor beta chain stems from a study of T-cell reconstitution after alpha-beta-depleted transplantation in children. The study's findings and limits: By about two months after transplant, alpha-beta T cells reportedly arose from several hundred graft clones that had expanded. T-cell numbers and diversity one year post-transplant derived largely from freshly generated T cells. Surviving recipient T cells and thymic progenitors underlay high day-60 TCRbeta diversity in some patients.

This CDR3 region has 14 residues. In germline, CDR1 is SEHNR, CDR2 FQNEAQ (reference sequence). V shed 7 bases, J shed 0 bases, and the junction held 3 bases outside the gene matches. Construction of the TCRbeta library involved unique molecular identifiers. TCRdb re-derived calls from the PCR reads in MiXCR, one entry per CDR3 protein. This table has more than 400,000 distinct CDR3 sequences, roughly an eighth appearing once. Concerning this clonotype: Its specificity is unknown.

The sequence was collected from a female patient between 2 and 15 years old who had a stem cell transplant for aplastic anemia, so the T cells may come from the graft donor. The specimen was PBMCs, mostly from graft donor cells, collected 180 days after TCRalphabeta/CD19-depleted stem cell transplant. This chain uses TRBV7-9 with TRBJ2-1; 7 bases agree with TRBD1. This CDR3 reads CASKGDSSYNEQFF. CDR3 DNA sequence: TGTGCCAGCAAAGGGGACAGCTCCTACAATGAGCAGTTCTTC. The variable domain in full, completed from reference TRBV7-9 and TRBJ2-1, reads DTGVSQNPRHKITKRGQNVTFRCDPISEHNRLYWYRQTLGQGPEFLTYFQNEAQLEKSRLLSDRFSAERPKGSFSTLEIQRTEQGDSAMYLCASKGDSSYNEQFFGPGTRLTVL.